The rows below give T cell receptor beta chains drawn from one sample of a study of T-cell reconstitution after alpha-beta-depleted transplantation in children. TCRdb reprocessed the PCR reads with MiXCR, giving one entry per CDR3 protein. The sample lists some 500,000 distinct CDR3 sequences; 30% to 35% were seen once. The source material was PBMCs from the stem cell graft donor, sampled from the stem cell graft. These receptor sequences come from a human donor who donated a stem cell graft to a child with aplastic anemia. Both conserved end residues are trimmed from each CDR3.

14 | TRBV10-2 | ASSESNPATKNIQY
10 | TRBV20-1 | SARDKNNEQF
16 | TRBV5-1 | ASSLGLAGGLRLGEQY
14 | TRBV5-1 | ASSSMTGGYGGELF
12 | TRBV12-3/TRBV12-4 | ASSLGTSGYGQF
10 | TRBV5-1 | ASGIINTESF
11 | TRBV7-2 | ASSLGGPYGYT
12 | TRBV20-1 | SARKGAGNTEAF
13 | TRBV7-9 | ASSSSGKNTGELF
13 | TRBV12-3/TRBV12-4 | ASSSLPFTGGGYT
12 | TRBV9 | ASSVGQGTQPQH
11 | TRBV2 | ARLLRTGYGYT
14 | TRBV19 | ASSIGGAGSNQPQH
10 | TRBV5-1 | ASSFELDTQY
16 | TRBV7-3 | ASSPRGGTSGRDNEQF
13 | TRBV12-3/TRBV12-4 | ASTPGTGSSYEQY
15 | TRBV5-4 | ASSLGSGAFRTNEQF
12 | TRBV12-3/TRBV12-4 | ASSLVGRIYGYT
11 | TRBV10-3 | AISPGLNTEAF
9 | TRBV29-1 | SVLESYEQY
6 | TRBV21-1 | AAGEQF
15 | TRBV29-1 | SVARTGFGPGANVLT
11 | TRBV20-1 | SARRREQETQY
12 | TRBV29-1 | SVDRDSSTDTQY
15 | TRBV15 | ATSRDFGTGDTGELF
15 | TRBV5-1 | ASSWDFSGASTDTQY
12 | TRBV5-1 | ASSLEATLSEAF
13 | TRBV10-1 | ASPLWTNSYNEQF
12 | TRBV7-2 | ASSFSGGSSPLH
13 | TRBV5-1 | ASSFNRGQNEKLF
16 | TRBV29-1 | SVKLAVAGALYTGELF
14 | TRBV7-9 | ASSLVGGPPGSAQY
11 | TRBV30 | AWRNNGREKLF
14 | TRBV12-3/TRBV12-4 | ASSSRTSGRFYEQY
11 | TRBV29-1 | SVEGGARGGYT
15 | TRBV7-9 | ASWEVAGVGSGNEQF
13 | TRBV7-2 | ASSWRGGSGTEAF
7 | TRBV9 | ASSYEQF
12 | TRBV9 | ASSVAQLYNEQF
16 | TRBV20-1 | SARDHWGAGQLTDTQY
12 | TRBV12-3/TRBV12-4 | ASSLVADRTEAF
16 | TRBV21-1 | ASRRTSGRARNTGELF
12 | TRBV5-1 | ASKKGQTDNEQF
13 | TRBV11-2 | ASSVTTVHQETQY
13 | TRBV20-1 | SARSQGSGANVLT
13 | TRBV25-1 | ASSDRGAHRDIQY
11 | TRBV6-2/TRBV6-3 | ASSTGLGAEAF
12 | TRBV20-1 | SAPWTGLPYEQY
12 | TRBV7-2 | ASSLVPVINEQF
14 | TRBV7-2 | ASSLVLQTGGPEAF
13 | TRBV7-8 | ASSSDSTVDSPLH
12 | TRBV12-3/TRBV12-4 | TCSLSGVSGGYT
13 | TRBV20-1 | SARSWGQIQETQY
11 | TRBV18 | ASSPNSGDEQY
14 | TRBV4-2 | ASSQEDGGRPETQY
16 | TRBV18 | ASSPRRETGVANTEAF
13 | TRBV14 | ASSLPGLRTYEQY
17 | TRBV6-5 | ASSYSLDLERSFYNEQF
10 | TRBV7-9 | ASSLHDRGYT
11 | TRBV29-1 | SVYRQGVNEQF